The next 16 T cell receptor beta chains were all read from a single sample in a study of blood T cell repertoires in COVID-19. TCRdb keeps only in-frame clones here, not all; method: immunoSEQ multiplex PCR. The sample contains some 150,000 clones, around 87% of which appear only once. The specimen was peripheral blood. The receptors were gathered from a man aged 50-59 years who had recovered from COVID-19.

The chain combines TRBV19 with TRBJ2-7; 7 bases align to TRBD1. Per the germline V gene, CDR1 is LNHDA and CDR2 is SQIVND (reference sequence). The CDR3 sequence is 14 residues long. V dropped 4 bases and J dropped 3; count of bases not matched to a gene: 6. In DNA, the CDR3 is TGTGCCAGTAGTACCACGGCAGGGGGCTACGAGCAGTACTTC. Translating it yields CASSTTAGGYEQYF.

J is TRBJ1-1 and V is TRBV6-6; TRBD1 matches 7 bases. J lost 1 base, V lost 5 bases, and 7 bases had no gene match. The length of the CDR3 is 15 residues. The germline gives CDR1 MNHNY, CDR2 SVGAGI (reference sequence). Here the CDR3 DNA reads TGTGCCAGCAGTACCTGGGACAGAGCGAACACTGAAGCTTTCTTT. Translation: CASSTWDRANTEAFF.

V usage is TRBV7-2 and J usage is TRBJ1-5; 9 bases are a match to TRBD1. Germline values: CDR1 SGHTA, CDR2 FQGNSA. V trimming: 2 bases; J trimming: 7 bases; junction bases outside the gene matches: 6. This CDR3 region has 15 residues. The CDR3 sequence is CASSLMDRGSQPQHF. CDR3 DNA sequence: TGTGCCAGCAGCTTAATGGACAGGGGATCACAGCCCCAGCATTTT.

The gene calls are TRBV9 and TRBJ1-1; a possible D gene is TRBD1 (5 bases). Germline V gene lookup returns CDR1 SGDLS and CDR2 YYNGEE. Trimming removed 2 bases from V and 2 bases from J, with 10 bases in between. This CDR3 region has 14 residues. The CDR3 spells CASSVQGINTEAFF. The CDR3 nucleotides are TGTGCCAGCAGCGTTCAGGGTATAAACACTGAAGCTTTCTTT.

This clone has only one observation. The chain employs TRBV6-5 and TRBJ2-1, with D maybe TRBD2 (5 bases). V gave up 8 bases and J gave up 3 bases, with 11 bases separating them. In germline, CDR1 is MNHEY, CDR2 SVGAGI. The CDR3 sequence is 13 residues long. The CDR3 here is CASSRERYNEQFF. In DNA, the CDR3 is TGTGCCAGCTCTAGGGAGCGCTACAATGAGCAGTTCTTC.

The CDR3 protein is CASSYGGYGYTF. The CDR3, as DNA: TGTGCCAGCAGTTACGGCGGATATGGCTACACCTTC. The chain carries TRBV6-5 and TRBJ1-2; D not resolved. Per germline, CDR1 MNHEY and CDR2 SVGAGI. There are 12 residues in the CDR3. Trimming took 2 bases from V and 5 from J, leaving 6 bases between them.

The chain's CDR3 is CASSQDLPRGGVTEAFF. The CDR3 nucleotides read TGCGCCAGCAGCCAAGATCTTCCCAGGGGTGGTGTCACTGAAGCTTTCTTT. The genes are TRBV4-3 and TRBJ1-1; a weak D match, TRBD1 (6 bases). Trimming removed 0 bases from V and 4 bases from J, with 18 bases in between. The germline gives CDR1 LGHNA, CDR2 YSLEER. The CDR3 spans 17 residues.

V gene TRBV6-5 combines with J gene TRBJ2-1; 8 nucleotides align to TRBD2. With 7 bases clipped from V and 9 bases from J, the junction kept 11 bases outside the gene matches. The CDR3 length is 14 residues. In germline, CDR1 is MNHEY, CDR2 SVGAGI. CDR3 protein: CASTAPSGGFEQFF. The CDR3 DNA reads TGTGCCAGCACCGCACCCAGCGGGGGATTTGAGCAGTTCTTC.

This sequence joins TRBV5-1 and TRBJ2-5; TRBD1 might be the D (6 bases). CDR3 length: 15 amino acids. Germline-derived CDR1 and CDR2 are SGHRS and YFSETQ. V was shortened by 2 bases and J by 4 bases, with 15 bases between the two germline ends. The CDR3 coding sequence is TGCGCCAGCAGCTTCCAGGGGAGAGGAAGAGAGACCCAGTACTTC. It specifies CASSFQGRGRETQYF.

This clone has just one count. The CDR3 DNA sequence: TGTGCCAGTAGGCCACAGGGGGCTATTGGTTCACCCCTCCACTTT. Its translation is CASRPQGAIGSPLHF. The J gene is TRBJ1-6, the V gene TRBV19; TRBD1 agrees at 9 bases. V dropped 6 bases and J dropped 9; count of bases not matched to a gene: 9. Germline lookup yields CDR1 LNHDA and CDR2 SQIVND (reference sequence). The CDR3 covers 15 residues. Full variable domain (missing parts from reference TRBV19 and TRBJ1-6): DGGITQSPKYLFRKEGQNVTLSCEQNLNHDAMYWYRQDPGQGLRLIYYSQIVNDFQKGDIAEGYSVSREKKESFPLTVTSAQKNPTAFYLCASRPQGAIGSPLHFGNGTRLTVT.

The chain combines TRBV18 with TRBJ2-7; D is unresolved. The CDR3 loop spans 12 amino acids. CDR1 is KGHSH, CDR2 LQKENI, per germline. The V and J ends lost 0 bases and 5 bases respectively, with 5 bases between them. The CDR3 region has the DNA TGTGCCAGCTCACCACCGAGCGACGAGCAGTACTTC. This encodes CASSPPSDEQYF.

This rearrangement joins TRBV18 to TRBJ2-2, with a tentative D call TRBD2 (5 bases). V shed 2 bases and J shed 7 bases, with 8 bases lying between them. This CDR3 is 13 amino acids long. Germline assignment: CDR1 KGHSH and CDR2 LQKENI. In DNA form, the CDR3 reads TGTGCCAGCTCACCAGGCGGGTTCGGGGAGCTGTTTTTT. The encoded protein is CASSPGGFGELFF.

This rearrangement joins TRBV4-1 to TRBJ2-2; possible D gene TRBD1, 6 bases. Germline CDR1 and CDR2: MGHRA and YSYEKL. The V end was cut by 0 bases, the J end by 6 bases, with 14 bases between. This CDR3 has 16 residues. The CDR3 DNA reads TGCGCCAGCAGCCAAGATCTAACAGGGTCGTCCGGGGAGCTGTTTTTT. Its translation: CASSQDLTGSSGELFF.

The chain couples TRBV2 to TRBJ2-1; 13 bases are a match to TRBD2. The CDR3 extends over 18 amino acids. Trimming cost V 7 bases and J 0 bases; bases outside gene matches: 9. The V gene's germline CDR1 is SNHLY and CDR2 FYNNEI. CDR3 in DNA: TGTGCCAGCAAATTGACTAGCGGGGGGCCCTCCTCCTACAATGAGCAGTTCTTC. Its translation: CASKLTSGGPSSYNEQFF.

This clone was recorded only once. The V call is TRBV7-2, the J call TRBJ1-6; D not certain. The germline V and J ends were trimmed by 2 bases and 4 bases, with 6 bases remaining between them. The CDR3 is made up of 14 amino acids. Germline V gene sequence: CDR1 SGHTA, CDR2 FQGNSA. As DNA, the CDR3 is TGTGCCAGCAGCTTAAACGGTTATAATTCACCCCTCCACTTT. This codes for CASSLNGYNSPLHF.

The sample holds one count of this clone. This chain connects TRBV15 to TRBJ2-3; 11 positions match TRBD1. This CDR3 comprises 14 residues. Trimming took 5 bases from V and 3 from J; bases not matched to a gene: 1. The germline CDR1 and CDR2 sequences are LNHNV and YYDKDF (reference sequence). The CDR3 spells CATSWDRGTDTQYF. Written as DNA, the CDR3 is TGTGCCACCAGCTGGGACAGGGGGACAGATACGCAGTATTTT. The whole variable domain, remainder taken from reference TRBV15 and TRBJ2-3, is DAMVIQNPRYQVTQFGKPVTLSCSQTLNHNVMYWYQQKSSQAPKLLFHYYDKDFNNEADTPDNFQSRRPNTSFCFLDIRSPGLGDTAMYLCATSWDRGTDTQYFGPGTRLTVL.